The 10 T cell receptor beta chains listed next were all sequenced from one sample in a study of response to subunit inactivated influenza vaccine. TCRdb re-called the RT-PCR reads through MiXCR, storing one row per CDR3 protein. The table has more than 700,000 distinct CDR3 sequences, around 20% seen once; the top ten hold about 10%. The sequenced sample was PBMCs from blood, obtained about 5 days after vaccination. The receptors derive from a man aged 45 to 65 who received an inactivated influenza vaccine.

This clonotype was seen only a few times. The chain is built from TRBV19 and TRBJ2-1; 9 bases line up with TRBD1. J lost 8 bases, V lost 5 bases, and 13 bases had no gene match. CDR3 length: 16 residues. In germline, CDR1 is LNHDA, CDR2 SQIVND (reference sequence). In nucleotides, the CDR3 is TGTGCCAGTAGTTACCGGGACAGGGAGTTCAACGATGAGCAGTTCTTC. It specifies CASSYRDREFNDEQFF.

In its sample, this clonotype was seen a few times. The chain uses TRBV7-2 and TRBJ2-1; TRBD2 matches 9 bases. V lost 0 bases, J lost 2 bases, and 2 bases stayed unmatched. The CDR3 is made up of 16 amino acids. Looked up from germline, CDR1 is SGHTA and CDR2 is FQGNSA. CDR3: CASSLAAGGPYNEQFF. The DNA for the CDR3 is TGTGCCAGCAGCTTAGCTGCGGGAGGGCCCTACAATGAGCAGTTCTTC.

This clonotype showed up just a few times. The rearrangement joins TRBV28 to TRBJ2-7; no clear D. Germline V gene data show CDR1 as MDHEN and CDR2 as SYDVKM. Trimming removed 6 bases from V and 4 bases from J, with 19 bases in between. The CDR3 is 15 residues long. As DNA, the CDR3 is TGTGCCAGCAGCCCCATAGGTCCCGGTGATTACGAGCAGTACTTC. Protein product: CASSPIGPGDYEQYF.

The V gene is TRBV6-1, the J gene TRBJ1-6; weak D call: TRBD1 (5 bases). Trimming left V 3 bases short and J 10 bases short, with 10 bases between. The length of the CDR3 is 13 residues. Germline CDR1 and CDR2: MNHNS and SASEGT. The CDR3 protein is CASSEGVGSPLHF. Here the CDR3 DNA reads TGTGCCAGCAGTGAGGGGGTTGGATCACCCCTCCACTTT.

This sequence joins TRBV15 and TRBJ2-1; no clear D. Trimming removed 0 bases at V and 9 bases at J, with 12 bases between. The CDR3 totals 14 residues. Germline V gene lookup returns CDR1 LNHNV and CDR2 YYDKDF (reference sequence). The CDR3 region has the DNA TGTGCCACCAGCAGAGAATCACCTTCCAGTGAGCAGTTCTTC. Translated, it gives CATSRESPSSEQFF.

This clonotype has at least ten counts. CDR3 sequence: CASSRGRMEETQYF. The CDR3 coding sequence is TGTGCCAGCAGTAGGGGCAGAATGGAGGAGACCCAGTACTTC. The chain combines TRBV6-1 with TRBJ2-5; tentative D call: TRBD1 (5 bases). V was trimmed by 5 bases and J by 5 bases, leaving 15 bases between them. Germline CDR1 MNHNS, CDR2 SASEGT. This CDR3 has 14 amino acids.

The rearrangement uses TRBV10-3 and TRBJ2-1; 16 nucleotides line up with TRBD2. The CDR3 contains 17 residues. Trimming took 11 bases from V and 2 from J; bases not matched to a gene: 9. Germline CDR1 reads ENHRY; CDR2 reads SYGVKD. CDR3 sequence reads: CASGGLAGGLTYNEQFF. The CDR3 DNA follows: TGTGCCTCCGGGGGACTAGCGGGAGGGTTAACCTACAATGAGCAGTTCTTC.

V usage is TRBV15 and J usage is TRBJ2-7, with 9 bases identical to TRBD1. Germline loops: CDR1 LNHNV, CDR2 YYDKDF (reference sequence). V gave up 0 bases and J gave up 4 bases; unmatched junction bases: 7. The CDR3 consists of 16 residues. CDR3 sequence: CATSRDLTGGTYEQYF. CDR3 DNA sequence: TGTGCCACCAGCAGAGATCTAACAGGGGGCACTTACGAGCAGTACTTC.

The V and J genes are TRBV4-1 and TRBJ1-5; D gene ambiguous. V was clipped by 0 bases and J by 0 bases, with 12 bases between them. Germline V gene data show CDR1 as MGHRA and CDR2 as YSYEKL. The CDR3 extends over 17 amino acids. The CDR3 region is CASSQEPAAYSNQPQHF. The CDR3 nucleotides read TGCGCCAGCAGCCAAGAGCCGGCGGCGTATAGCAATCAGCCCCAGCATTTT.

The chain combines TRBV20-1 with TRBJ2-1; the D is unclear. Germline V lookup: CDR1 DFQATT, CDR2 SNEGSKA (reference sequence). Between the trimmed V and J ends, which lost 3 bases and 2 bases, there was a span of 8 bases. This CDR3 has 13 amino acids. The DNA for the CDR3 is TGCAGTGCTAGGTTCCTAACCTACAATGAGCAGTTCTTC. This codes for CSARFLTYNEQFF.